This TCR beta chain is from a study of T cells expressing NK-cell markers (TCRdb year 2020). About the investigation overall: Fewer than ten donors provided sorted CD3+CD56+NKG2C+, CD3+CD56+NKG2C- and CD3+CD56-NKG2C+ T-cell subsets, whose TCR beta-chain repertoires were profiled. Among the eight sequenced donors, only one was HCMV-seronegative, while the other seven were HCMV-seropositive. The study sequenced eight donors, all healthy volunteers chosen at random: three men and five women. The libraries were sequenced on Illumina HiSeq 2000/2500, MiSeq or NextSeq, producing 2 x 150 bp reads.

A commercial ELISA kit detecting HCMV-specific IgG in serum was used to determine HCMV serostatus. Peripheral blood mononuclear cells were isolated from blood by Ficoll density gradient centrifugation. A remark on this clonotype: Its antigen target is currently unknown.

Broad study findings and their caveats: In over five donors, the dominant CD3+CD56+NKG2C+ clonotypes were among the top 10 CD8+ clonotypes and accounted for about 1.0-7.5% of CD8+ T cells. It remained unclear whether the expanded NKG2C-expressing T cell clones were specific for HCMV antigens. Those dominant clonotypes were again the most abundant among CD3+CD56-NKG2C+ cells in four donors, at about 28.3-65%.

Sequences SQVTM (CDR1) and ANQGSEA (CDR2) are obtained from the germline V gene. The CDR3 has 13 amino acids, counting the end cysteine and phenylalanine. The protein alone is recorded here. Sequencing relied on an Illumina HiSeq 2000. 5'RACE template switching, by which a universal primer site and unique molecular identifiers were added, was used to make TCR beta cDNA libraries. Priming for cDNA synthesis came from the TCR beta constant segment, and two successive PCR amplification steps followed. Under the source paper's analysis protocol: Reads were demultiplexed and grouped by UMI with MIGEC, and clonotypes were assembled and quantified with MiTCR. To exclude erroneous sequences, any TCR cDNA sequence not supported by at least two reads was discarded. The tcR package was used for downstream repertoire analysis, and clonotypes were matched across fractions by CDR3 nucleotide sequence plus V segment. Antigen specificity was annotated against VDJdb with VDJmatch, allowing one amino acid substitution in CDR3. Following reprocessing of the reads by TCRdb, the data hold one row per CDR3 protein sequence and no DNA is available. These V and J calls originate from TCRdb's pipeline instead of the authors' own analysis. The sample's own table lists 550,000 to 600,000 distinct CDR3 sequences. Together, the top ten hold 3% to 4.5% of the sample.

The sequenced sample consisted of blood T cells: a sorted CD56 or NKG2C T cell subset, CD4+ or CD8+ T cells, or bulk PBMC T cells (not recorded which). The clonotype was recovered from a man younger than 30 in good health. Donor details come from another sample of the same person, matched by shared clones. This sequence uses TRBV29-1 and TRBJ2-5; checking the TCRdb D call of TRBD1 is not possible without DNA. The CDR3 in this case is CSGGQGMRETQYF.